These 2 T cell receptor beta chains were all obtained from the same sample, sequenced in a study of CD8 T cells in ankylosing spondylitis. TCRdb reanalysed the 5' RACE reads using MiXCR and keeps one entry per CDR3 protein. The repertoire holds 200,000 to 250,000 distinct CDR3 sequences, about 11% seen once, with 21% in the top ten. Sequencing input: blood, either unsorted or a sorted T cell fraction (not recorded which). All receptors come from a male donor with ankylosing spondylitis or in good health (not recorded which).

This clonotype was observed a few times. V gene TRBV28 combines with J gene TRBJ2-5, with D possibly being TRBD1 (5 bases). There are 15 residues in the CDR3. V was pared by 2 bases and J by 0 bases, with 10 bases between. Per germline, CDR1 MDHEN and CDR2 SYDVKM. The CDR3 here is CASSLARTYQETQYF. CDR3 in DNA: TGTGCCAGCAGTTTAGCTAGGACATACCAAGAGACCCAGTACTTC.

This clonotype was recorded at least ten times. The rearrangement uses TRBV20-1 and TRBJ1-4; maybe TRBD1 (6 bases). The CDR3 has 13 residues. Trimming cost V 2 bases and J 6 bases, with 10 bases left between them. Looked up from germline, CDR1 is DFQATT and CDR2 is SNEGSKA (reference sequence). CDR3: CSARPTGDEKLFF. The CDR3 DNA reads TGCAGTGCTAGACCGACAGGTGATGAAAAACTGTTTTTT.